Presented here are 16 T cell receptor beta chains from one specimen sequenced in a study of blood T cell repertoires in COVID-19. Profiled with immunoSEQ multiplex PCR; TCRdb holds only in-frame clones, not every one. Here the sample spans roughly 78,000 clones, over 65% being singletons. The sequencing input was peripheral blood. The receptor source for this set is a woman older than 75 with acute or convalescent COVID-19.

This clone occurred once. The chain has TRBV7-8 and TRBJ2-3, with D possibly being TRBD1 (5 bases). Germline V gene sequence: CDR1 SGHVS, CDR2 FQNEAQ. The CDR3 is 18 residues long. Trimming removed 1 base at V and 2 bases at J, with 19 bases between. CDR3 bases: TGTGCCAGCAGCTTAGATTCGGTGACAGTACTTAACACAGATACGCAGTATTTT. It translates to CASSLDSVTVLNTDTQYF.

V gene TRBV5-1 combines with J gene TRBJ1-3; D not certain. Germline V lookup: CDR1 SGHRS, CDR2 YFSETQ. V gave up 5 bases and J gave up 4 bases, with 10 bases separating them. The CDR3 runs to 13 residues. CDR3 in amino acids: CASRNSGGNTIYF. Here the CDR3 DNA reads TGCGCCAGCAGGAACAGTGGAGGAAACACCATATATTTT.

Written as DNA, the CDR3 is TGTGCCAGCAGCCCTTCCGCTAGGACTAGCACCTACAATGAGCAGTTCTTC. Protein sequence: CASSPSARTSTYNEQFF. The chain employs TRBV4-2 and TRBJ2-1; 8 nucleotides match TRBD2. The CDR3 length is 17 residues. CDR1 is LGHNA and CDR2 is YNFKEQ in the germline V gene. V was clipped by 4 bases and J by 2 bases; unmatched bases: 10.

This chain links TRBV5-4 with TRBJ2-2; TRBD1 matches 8 bases. Trimming cost V 4 bases and J 5 bases; bases outside gene matches: 13. Germline V gene sequence: CDR1 SGHNT, CDR2 YYREEE (reference sequence). The CDR3 sequence is 17 residues long. In DNA form, the CDR3 reads TGTGCCAGCAGCCCACGGGACAGGCCACAGGGGACCGGGGAGCTGTTTTTT. Protein product: CASSPRDRPQGTGELFF.

V gene TRBV7-9 combines with J gene TRBJ2-1; tentative D call: TRBD1 (6 bases). The germline V and J ends were trimmed by 0 bases and 11 bases, with 11 bases remaining between them. The CDR3 totals 13 residues. Germline CDR1 and CDR2: SEHNR and FQNEAQ (reference sequence). The CDR3: CASSLAGAPQQFF. In DNA form, the CDR3 reads TGTGCCAGCAGCTTAGCGGGGGCTCCCCAGCAGTTCTTC.

J is TRBJ2-3 and V is TRBV16; tentative D call: TRBD1 (6 bases). The germline V gene encodes CDR1 KGHSY and CDR2 FQNENV. The CDR3 is 16 residues long. The germline V and J ends were trimmed by 0 bases and 4 bases, with 14 bases remaining between them. Written as DNA, the CDR3 is TGTGCCAGCAGCCAATCGCCGGGACAAATGGCAGATACGCAGTATTTT. It codes for CASSQSPGQMADTQYF.

The chain couples TRBV9 to TRBJ2-7; D might be TRBD1 (6 bases). CDR3 length equals 14 residues. Germline assignment: CDR1 SGDLS and CDR2 YYNGEE. The V gene lost 0 bases and the J gene lost 4 bases, with 11 bases spanning the gap. The CDR3 here is CASSVEQGRYEQYF. The CDR3 DNA is TGTGCCAGCAGCGTAGAGCAGGGGCGGTACGAGCAGTACTTC.

The gene calls are TRBV5-6 and TRBJ2-1; 7 bases align to TRBD2. Per the germline V gene, CDR1 is SGHDT and CDR2 is YYEEEE. The CDR3 runs to 19 residues. Trimming took 0 bases from V and 5 from J; bases not matched to a gene: 17. The CDR3 region is CASSLDGPGGLGGNNEQFF. CDR3 coding DNA: TGTGCCAGCAGCTTGGACGGCCCGGGAGGACTAGGTGGTAACAATGAGCAGTTCTTC.

This clone was seen a single time. This chain's CDR3 is CATSRLGTSGQETQYF. In DNA form, the CDR3 reads TGTGCCACCAGCAGACTGGGGACTAGCGGACAAGAGACCCAGTACTTC. The J gene is TRBJ2-5, the V gene TRBV15, with 11 bases matching TRBD2. The germline gives CDR1 LNHNV, CDR2 YYDKDF (reference sequence). The CDR3 is made up of 16 amino acids. V dropped 2 bases and J dropped 2; count of bases not matched to a gene: 4.

This chain links TRBV11-3 with TRBJ2-1; weak D call: TRBD2 (6 bases). Germline CDR1 SGHNT, CDR2 YENEEA. Trimming shortened V by 0 bases and J by 10 bases, and 19 bases separated the two germline ends. This CDR3 has 16 amino acids. In DNA form, the CDR3 reads TGTGCCAGCAGCTTAGATGGCTCAGGCGGGATGCGGGAGCAGTTCTTC. Residues: CASSLDGSGGMREQFF.

This rearrangement joins TRBV12-3 or TRBV12-4 to TRBJ1-4, with a possible D match to TRBD1 (6 bases). V was trimmed by 4 bases and J by 7 bases, leaving 10 bases between them. The CDR3 length is 13 residues. The CDR3 loop is CASSYGQLEKLFF. CDR3 coding DNA: TGTGCCAGCAGTTACGGACAGCTTGAAAAACTGTTTTTT.

This rearrangement joins TRBV21-1 to TRBJ2-1; TRBD2, the table's D call, lacks a check against the DNA. TRBV21-1 is reported as a pseudogene. CDR3 size: 14 residues. The CDR3 region is CASSEILAGVRKFF. The CDR3 region has the DNA TGTGCCAGCAGCGAAATACTAGCGGGGGTTCGAAAGTTCTTC.

This clone turned up a few times. The CDR3 DNA reads as TGTGCCAGCAGTCTACCAGGGTTCTCCTACGAGCAGTACTTC. It specifies CASSLPGFSYEQYF. This chain links TRBV6-2 or TRBV6-3 with TRBJ2-7; D may be TRBD1 (5 bases). The CDR3 loop spans 14 amino acids. Germline V gene lookup returns CDR1 MNHEY and CDR2 SVGEGT. Trimming left V 5 bases short and J 0 bases short, with 11 bases between.

The V gene is TRBV5-1, the J gene TRBJ2-5; TRBD2 matches 7 bases. With V trimmed by 4 bases and J by 2 bases, 5 bases remained unmatched. The CDR3 has 14 residues. Germline CDR1 SGHRS, CDR2 YFSETQ. The CDR3 nucleotides are TGCGCCAGCAGCCCCTCTAGCGGTCAAGAGACCCAGTACTTC. Translation: CASSPSSGQETQYF.

The V call is TRBV5-4, the J call TRBJ2-7; TRBD2 matches 11 bases. CDR3 size: 16 residues. The V gene's germline CDR1 is SGHNT and CDR2 YYREEE (reference sequence). V lost 4 bases to trimming and J lost 2 bases; unmatched junction nucleotides: 8. Here the CDR3 reads CASSPVTSGAAYEQYF. For the CDR3, the DNA is TGTGCCAGCAGCCCCGTGACTAGCGGGGCTGCCTACGAGCAGTACTTC. Full variable domain (rest looked up from reference TRBV5-4 and TRBJ2-7): ETGVTQSPTHLIKTRGQQVTLRCSSQSGHNTVSWYQQALGQGPQFIFQYYREEENGRGNFPPRFSGLQFPNYSSELNVNALELDDSALYLCASSPVTSGAAYEQYFGPGTRLTVT.

This rearrangement joins TRBV4-1 to TRBJ2-1; the D gene is possibly TRBD2 (5 bases). The CDR3 extends over 13 amino acids. V lost 4 bases, J lost 6 bases, and 10 bases lay in between. CDR1 and CDR2 (germline): MGHRA, YSYEKL. The CDR3 reads CASSRHTSNEQFF. The CDR3 DNA follows: TGCGCCAGCAGCCGTCATACTAGCAATGAGCAGTTCTTC.